Here is one TCR beta chain with its context. This sample was taken from a study of CD8 T cells in Susac syndrome. Germline assignment: CDR1 SGDLS and CDR2 YYNGEE. The CDR3 is made up of 15 amino acids. V was clipped by 6 bases and J by 2 bases, with 17 bases between them. With random hexamers, reverse transcription was performed on roughly 0.5 to 1 ug of RNA. Amplification of TCR beta CDR3 used immunoSEQ multiplex PCR across 54 Vbeta and 13 Jbeta. TCRdb called the immunoSEQ multiplex PCR reads again in MiXCR, with one record for every CDR3 protein. The sample consists of more than 150,000 distinct CDR3 sequences, approximately 94% of them appearing once.

Material: CD8+ T cells from PBMCs. The sequence was obtained from a human donor with multiple sclerosis. The J gene is TRBJ1-1, the V gene TRBV9, with TRBD1 as a possible D gene (6 bases). CDR3 DNA: TGTGCCAGCACCCTAGAGGACAGCCTTAACACTGAAGCTTTCTTT. Its translation: CASTLEDSLNTEAFF.